The 29 T cell receptor beta chains listed next were all sequenced from one sample in a study of blood T cell repertoires in COVID-19. Only in-frame clones appear in the TCRdb table, and some are missing; sequencing was by immunoSEQ multiplex PCR. Here the sample spans about 26,000 clones, 90% being singletons. Sequencing used peripheral blood. The source is a man aged 70-80 years with acute or convalescent COVID-19.

The rearrangement joins TRBV9 to TRBJ1-2; 8 bases line up with TRBD1. Germline trimming cut 0 bases from V and 8 bases from J; bases unmatched to any gene: 6. Germline values: CDR1 SGDLS, CDR2 YYNGEE. The CDR3 spans 14 residues. Here the CDR3 reads CASSVGQGAEGYTF. The CDR3 DNA follows: TGTGCCAGCAGCGTAGGGCAGGGGGCTGAGGGCTACACCTTC.

This clone was picked up one time. The chain recombines TRBV24-1 with TRBJ2-1; 8 bases are shared with TRBD2. The CDR3 contains 15 residues. Germline CDR1 KGHDR, CDR2 SFDVKD. Trimming at V came to 3 bases and at J to 6 bases, leaving 6 bases not matched to a gene. This CDR3 reads CATSDPRTSLNEQFF. CDR3 in DNA: TGTGCCACCAGTGATCCTCGGACTAGCCTCAATGAGCAGTTCTTC.

The rearrangement uses TRBV27 and TRBJ1-1; 9 positions agree with TRBD1. V dropped 1 base and J dropped 3; count of bases not matched to a gene: 0. The CDR3 runs 14 residues. Per germline, CDR1 MNHEY and CDR2 SMNVEV (reference sequence). CDR3 residues: CASSLWDRDTEAFF. In DNA form, the CDR3 reads TGTGCCAGCAGTTTATGGGACAGGGACACTGAAGCTTTCTTT.

The J gene is TRBJ2-1, the V gene TRBV2; D may be TRBD1 (6 bases). Germline CDR1 SNHLY, CDR2 FYNNEI. This CDR3 region has 13 residues. The V gene lost 11 bases and the J gene lost 0 bases, with 11 bases spanning the gap. The CDR3 here is CASRDISYNEQFF. The CDR3 bases are TGTGCCTCGAGGGACATCTCCTACAATGAGCAGTTCTTC.

This clone was seen once. The gene calls are TRBV7-3 and TRBJ2-5; 9 positions match TRBD1. The V and J ends lost 2 bases and 4 bases, in that order; junction bases with no gene match: 11. Germline CDR1 SGHTA, CDR2 FQGTGA. The length of the CDR3 is 17 residues. CDR3 in amino acids: CASSLGTGIGGGETQYF. For the CDR3, the DNA is TGTGCCAGCAGCTTAGGGACAGGGATAGGCGGTGGAGAGACCCAGTACTTC.

The chain uses TRBV29-1 and TRBJ2-1; 10 bases agree with TRBD2. Germline V gene data show CDR1 as SQVTM and CDR2 as ANQGSEA. Trimming removed 1 base from V and 8 bases from J; junction bases left unmatched: 5. The CDR3 is 14 residues long. CDR3 sequence (DNA): TGCAGCGTTGAAGTAGCGGGAGGTAACGATGAGCAGTTCTTC. Translated: CSVEVAGGNDEQFF.

This chain links TRBV28 with TRBJ2-7; 13 nucleotides match TRBD2. V was pared by 6 bases and J by 5 bases, with 13 bases of the junction left unmatched. CDR3 length: 17 residues. Per germline, CDR1 MDHEN and CDR2 SYDVKM. The CDR3 spells CASSLPGLAGKGHEQYF. DNA of the CDR3: TGTGCCAGCAGCCTACCGGGACTAGCGGGAAAGGGCCACGAGCAGTACTTC.

V usage is TRBV29-1 and J usage is TRBJ2-3, with TRBD2 identical over 10 bases. The CDR3 contains 13 residues. CDR1 and CDR2 from the germline V gene are SQVTM and ANQGSEA. The ends lost 7 bases at V and 6 bases at J; junction bases unmatched: 7. The DNA for the CDR3 is TGCAGCGGAGGACTAGCGGTGGGGGATACGCAGTATTTT. It yields the protein CSGGLAVGDTQYF.

This clone was observed once. The chain carries TRBV6-1 and TRBJ1-1; a weak D match, TRBD1 (6 bases). The CDR3 is made up of 16 amino acids. Germline V gene data show CDR1 as MNHNS and CDR2 as SASEGT. The V gene lost 2 bases and the J gene lost 0 bases, with 13 bases spanning the gap. This chain's CDR3 is CASSEQGQQLNTEAFF. Here the CDR3 DNA reads TGTGCCAGCAGTGAACAGGGGCAGCAGTTGAACACTGAAGCTTTCTTT.

Of note for this clone: The junction differs from germline at one of its ends, possibly a read error. In DNA, the CDR3 is TGTGCCAGCCAGGGGGCTAGCCTCAACTTC. The encoded protein is CASQGASLNF. This rearrangement joins TRBV6-6 to TRBJ2-5, with 8 bases identical to TRBD1. The CDR3 spans 10 residues. CDR1 and CDR2 (germline): MNHNY, SVGAGI (reference sequence).

The chain joins TRBV6-2 or TRBV6-3 to TRBJ2-3, with 13 bases that match TRBD2. V lost 6 bases to trimming and J lost 2 bases; unmatched junction nucleotides: 14. Germline V gives CDR1 MNHEY, CDR2 SVGEGT. There are 19 residues in the CDR3. The CDR3 bases are TGTGCCAGCAGCCTCCCTACTAGCGGGAGGGCCATCGTCACAGATACGCAGTATTTT. Translating gives CASSLPTSGRAIVTDTQYF.

The genes are TRBV6-2 or TRBV6-3 and TRBJ2-7, with 8 bases lining up with TRBD1. Germline trimming cut 6 bases from V and 3 bases from J; bases unmatched to any gene: 7. The V gene's germline CDR1 is MNHEY and CDR2 SVGEGT. This CDR3 has 14 residues. The CDR3 loop reads CASSTIGQGYEQYF. Written as DNA, the CDR3 is TGTGCCAGCAGCACTATAGGACAGGGCTACGAGCAGTACTTC.

The chain has TRBV4-2 and TRBJ1-1, with 11 positions matching TRBD1. Germline V gene lookup returns CDR1 LGHNA and CDR2 YNFKEQ. Unmatched junction bases numbered 2, after V lost 0 bases and J lost 5 bases. This CDR3 comprises 15 residues. In nucleotides, the CDR3 is TGTGCCAGCAGCCAAGATGGGACAGGGGGAACTGAAGCTTTCTTT. Translated, it gives CASSQDGTGGTEAFF.

The chain carries TRBV3-1 (or the pseudogene TRBV3-2) and TRBJ2-3; the match to TRBD2 covers 8 bases. CDR1 is LGHDT, CDR2 YNNKEL, per germline (reference sequence). The CDR3 has 15 amino acids. The trim removed 4 bases at V and 2 bases at J, leaving 5 bases unmatched. The CDR3 region is CASSPTSAFTDTQYF. The CDR3 DNA sequence: TGTGCCAGCAGCCCGACTAGCGCTTTCACAGATACGCAGTATTTT.

The J gene is TRBJ2-1, the V gene TRBV29-1, with 7 nucleotides matching TRBD2. The germline V gene has CDR1 SQVTM and CDR2 ANQGSEA. Trimming cost V 5 bases and J 9 bases; bases outside gene matches: 13. The CDR3 spans 14 residues. CDR3 loop: CSVPPIAGVSEQFF. The DNA for the CDR3 is TGCAGCGTTCCCCCGATCGCGGGAGTGAGTGAGCAGTTCTTC.

V and J are TRBV5-1 and TRBJ1-1; no definite D call. Germline-derived CDR1 and CDR2 are SGHRS and YFSETQ. The V end lost 0 bases, the J end lost 3 bases, and 9 bases lay between the germline ends. CDR3 length equals 14 residues. CDR3 coding DNA: TGCGCCAGCAGCTTGGCCTCAGAAGACACTGAAGCTTTCTTT. Translation: CASSLASEDTEAFF.

V and J are TRBV7-8 and TRBJ2-7, with D perhaps matching TRBD2 (7 bases). V gave up 2 bases and J gave up 3 bases, with 11 bases separating them. The CDR3 has 14 amino acids. Per germline, CDR1 SGHVS and CDR2 FQNEAQ. The CDR3 reads CASSLPGGDYEQYF. The CDR3 nucleotides are TGTGCCAGCAGCTTACCGGGGGGCGACTACGAGCAGTACTTC.

V gene TRBV29-1 combines with J gene TRBJ2-1; 7 nucleotides line up with TRBD2. The CDR3 contains 15 residues. The germline CDR1 and CDR2 sequences are SQVTM and ANQGSEA. Trimming took 4 bases from V and 8 from J; bases not matched to a gene: 14. DNA for the CDR3: TGCAGCGTTGTTGGGCGGGAGAGCCGACCTGATGAGCAGTTCTTC. Translated: CSVVGRESRPDEQFF.

This clone has only one observation. This chain links TRBV11-3 with TRBJ1-4; D perhaps matches TRBD1 (6 bases). CDR3 length: 15 residues. Trimming cost V 1 base and J 0 bases, with 6 bases left between them. Looked up from germline, CDR1 is SGHNT and CDR2 is YENEEA. The CDR3 nucleotides are TGTGCCAGCAGCTTAGGGGACACAACTAATGAAAAACTGTTTTTT. The encoded protein is CASSLGDTTNEKLFF.

This clone was seen just once. The J gene is TRBJ2-2, the V gene TRBV7-3; 8 bases are a match to TRBD1. V gave up 8 bases and J gave up 6 bases; unmatched junction bases: 11. The CDR3 runs 15 residues. Germline CDR1 SGHTA, CDR2 FQGTGA. CDR3 DNA sequence: TGTGCCAGCGCGCGGGACAGGCCCAGAGCCGGGGAGCTGTTTTTT. Its translation is CASARDRPRAGELFF.

This chain connects TRBV25-1 to TRBJ1-5, with D perhaps TRBD1 (6 bases). V was cut by 2 bases and J by 6 bases, with 14 bases left in between. Looked up from germline, CDR1 is MGHDK and CDR2 is SYGVNS. This CDR3 contains 15 residues. In DNA form, the CDR3 reads TGTGCCAGCAGTGAAGGGGGCAGGGGTGGTCAGCCCCAGCATTTT. Residues: CASSEGGRGGQPQHF. Combining the CDR3 with reference TRBV25-1 and TRBJ1-5 gives the whole variable domain EADIYQTPRYLVIGTGKKITLECSQTMGHDKMYWYQQDPGMELHLIHYSYGVNSTEKGDLSSESTVSRIRTEHFPLTLESARPSHTSQYLCASSEGGRGGQPQHFGDGTRLSIL.

The chain links TRBV3-1 (or the pseudogene TRBV3-2) to TRBJ2-3; D possibly corresponds to TRBD2 (5 bases). CDR3 length: 14 amino acids. Germline CDR1 is LGHDT and CDR2 is YNNKEL (reference sequence). The ends were cut back, 4 bases at V and 2 bases at J, with 10 bases in the middle. The CDR3 loop is CASSRLPDTDTQYF. CDR3 in DNA: TGTGCCAGCAGCCGACTACCAGACACAGATACGCAGTATTTT.

The chain couples TRBV5-1 to TRBJ1-4; a possible D gene is TRBD1 (6 bases). This CDR3 has 15 residues. The V end lost 3 bases, the J end lost 2 bases, and 11 bases lay between the germline ends. Germline V CDR1 and CDR2: SGHRS, YFSETQ. Here the CDR3 reads CASSSGTPTNEKLFF. CDR3 DNA sequence: TGCGCCAGCAGCTCGGGGACACCGACTAATGAAAAACTGTTTTTT. Looking up the rest from reference TRBV5-1 and TRBJ1-4 gives the full variable domain: KAGVTQTPRYLIKTRGQQVTLSCSPISGHRSVSWYQQTPGQGLQFLFEYFSETQRNKGNFPGRFSGRQFSNSRSEMNVSTLELGDSALYLCASSSGTPTNEKLFFGSGTQLSVL.

The chain combines TRBV7-2 with TRBJ1-4; a weak D match, TRBD1 (5 bases). Trimming removed 2 bases at V and 8 bases at J, with 9 bases between. This CDR3 is built from 13 residues. CDR1 SGHTA and CDR2 FQGNSA come from the germline V gene. The CDR3 nucleotides read TGTGCCAGCAGCTTACAGGGAAACGAAAAACTGTTTTTT. Translated: CASSLQGNEKLFF.

The chain is built from TRBV12-5 and TRBJ2-5; 13 nucleotides match TRBD2. Germline CDR1 reads LGHNT; CDR2 reads FRNRAP. The J segment lost 3 bases and the V segment lost 6 bases, leaving 10 bases of the junction unmatched. The CDR3 spans 17 residues. CDR3 nucleotides: TGTGCTAGTGGAACCGGACTAGCGGGAGAGGGGAAAGAGACCCAGTACTTC. Translation: CASGTGLAGEGKETQYF.

The rearrangement joins TRBV4-3 to TRBJ2-5, with 7 bases identical to TRBD1. The V segment lost 0 bases and the J segment 5 bases; nucleotides outside the gene matches: 9. This CDR3 spans 16 amino acids. The germline gives CDR1 LGHNA, CDR2 YSLEER. CDR3 DNA sequence: TGCGCCAGCAGCCAAGAGCACAGGGGAGTTTTGGAGACCCAGTACTTC. Translated, it gives CASSQEHRGVLETQYF.

The gene calls are TRBV9 and TRBJ2-3, with D possibly TRBD2 on 7 matching bases. Germline loops: CDR1 SGDLS, CDR2 YYNGEE. With 0 bases removed from V and 5 bases from J, the gap between germline ends came to 16 bases. There are 16 residues in the CDR3. The CDR3 region has the DNA TGTGCCAGCAGCGTAGGATGGAGAGGGGGGGAAGATACGCAGTATTTT. It yields the protein CASSVGWRGGEDTQYF.

The chain uses TRBV9 and TRBJ1-6; possible D gene TRBD1, 6 bases. This CDR3 comprises 16 residues. The V gene's germline CDR1 is SGDLS and CDR2 YYNGEE. V lost 4 bases and J lost 3, with 14 bases in between. The CDR3 sequence: CASSPQDSGYNSPLHF. The DNA of the CDR3 is TGTGCCAGCAGCCCCCAGGACAGCGGCTATAATTCACCCCTCCACTTT.

The rearrangement links TRBV6-5 to TRBJ2-7; 13 nucleotides align to TRBD2. This CDR3 contains 15 residues. Trimming cost V 6 bases and J 5 bases; bases outside gene matches: 7. Germline V gene sequence: CDR1 MNHEY, CDR2 SVGAGI. CDR3 sequence reads: CASSRLAGGQDEQYF. Written as DNA, the CDR3 is TGTGCCAGCAGCCGACTAGCGGGAGGACAGGACGAGCAGTACTTC.